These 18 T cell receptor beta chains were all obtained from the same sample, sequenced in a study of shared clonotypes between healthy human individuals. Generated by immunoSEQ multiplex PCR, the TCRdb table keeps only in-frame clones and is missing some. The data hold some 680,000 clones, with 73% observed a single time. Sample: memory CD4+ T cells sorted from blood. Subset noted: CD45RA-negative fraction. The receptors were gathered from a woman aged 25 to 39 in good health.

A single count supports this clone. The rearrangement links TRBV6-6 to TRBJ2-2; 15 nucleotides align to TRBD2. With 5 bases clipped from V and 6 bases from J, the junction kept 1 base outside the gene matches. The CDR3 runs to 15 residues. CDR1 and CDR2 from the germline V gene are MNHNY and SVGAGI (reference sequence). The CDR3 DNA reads TGTGCCAGCAGTCGGACTAGCGGGAGGGCCGGGGAGCTGTTTTTT. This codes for CASSRTSGRAGELFF.

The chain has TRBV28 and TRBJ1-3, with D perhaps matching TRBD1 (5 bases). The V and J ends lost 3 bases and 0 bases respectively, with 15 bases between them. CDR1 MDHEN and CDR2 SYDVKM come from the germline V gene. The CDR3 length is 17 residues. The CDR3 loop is CASSFPLTGSSGNTIYF. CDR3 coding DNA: TGTGCCAGCAGTTTTCCTCTCACAGGCAGCTCTGGAAACACCATATATTTT.

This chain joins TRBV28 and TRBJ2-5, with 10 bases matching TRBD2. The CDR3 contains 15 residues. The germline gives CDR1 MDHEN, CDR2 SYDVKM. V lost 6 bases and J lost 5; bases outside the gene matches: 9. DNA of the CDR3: TGTGCCAGCAGGTTAGCGGGAGGAATGGGGGAGACCCAGTACTTC. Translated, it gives CASRLAGGMGETQYF.

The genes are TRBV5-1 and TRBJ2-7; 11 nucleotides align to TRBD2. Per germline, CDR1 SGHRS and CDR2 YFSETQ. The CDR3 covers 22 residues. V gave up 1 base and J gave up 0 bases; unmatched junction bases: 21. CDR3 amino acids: CASSLSARSKTSGTPSSYEQYF. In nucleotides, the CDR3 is TGCGCCAGCAGCTTGTCGGCCAGATCAAAGACTAGCGGGACTCCTAGCTCCTACGAGCAGTACTTC.

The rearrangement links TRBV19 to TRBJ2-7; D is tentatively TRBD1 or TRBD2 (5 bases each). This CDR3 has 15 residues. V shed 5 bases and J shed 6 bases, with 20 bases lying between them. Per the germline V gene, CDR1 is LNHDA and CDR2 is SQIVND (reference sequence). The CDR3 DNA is TGTGCCAGTAGTCAAACCGGGACCGCTGTCTCCGAGCAGTACTTC. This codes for CASSQTGTAVSEQYF.

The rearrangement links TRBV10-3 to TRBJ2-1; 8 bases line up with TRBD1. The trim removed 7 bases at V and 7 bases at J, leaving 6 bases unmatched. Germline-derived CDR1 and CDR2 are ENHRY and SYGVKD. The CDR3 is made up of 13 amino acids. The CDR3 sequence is CAITGTGANEQFF. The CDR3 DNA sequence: TGTGCCATCACTGGGACAGGTGCGAATGAGCAGTTCTTC.

CDR3 DNA sequence: TGTGCCAGCAGCTTATGGACTCGGATTACTGGAAACACCATATATTTT. It codes for CASSLWTRITGNTIYF. This chain links TRBV7-8 with TRBJ1-3; D is ambiguous. Trimming removed 2 bases from V and 2 bases from J, with 13 bases in between. CDR1 and CDR2 (germline): SGHVS, FQNEAQ. This CDR3 has 16 amino acids.

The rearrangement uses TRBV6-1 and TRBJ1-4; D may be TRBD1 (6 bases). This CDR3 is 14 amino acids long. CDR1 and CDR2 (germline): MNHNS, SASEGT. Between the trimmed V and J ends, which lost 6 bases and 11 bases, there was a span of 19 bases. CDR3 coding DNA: TGTGCCAGCAGCGTGACAGGTTTGGGGCAGAAACTGTTTTTT. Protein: CASSVTGLGQKLFF.

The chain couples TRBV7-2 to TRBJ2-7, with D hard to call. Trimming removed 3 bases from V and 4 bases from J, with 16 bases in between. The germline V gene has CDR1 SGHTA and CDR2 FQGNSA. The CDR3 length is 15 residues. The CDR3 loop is CASSFLLIGRYEQYF. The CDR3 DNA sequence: TGTGCCAGCAGCTTCCTCTTGATAGGTCGGTACGAGCAGTACTTC. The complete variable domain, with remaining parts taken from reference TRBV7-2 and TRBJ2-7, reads GAGVSQSPSNKVTEKGKDVELRCDPISGHTALYWYRQSLGQGLEFLIYFQGNSAPDKSGLPSDRFSAERTGGSVSTLTIQRTQQEDSAVYLCASSFLLIGRYEQYFGPGTRLTVT.

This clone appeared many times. CDR3 sequence (DNA): TGTGCCAGCGCGGACGTTGGAGAGACCCAGTACTTC. Translated, it gives CASADVGETQYF. The chain combines TRBV9 with TRBJ2-5; D gene uncertain. Per the germline V gene, CDR1 is SGDLS and CDR2 is YYNGEE. The CDR3 runs 12 residues. Between the trimmed V and J ends, which lost 7 bases and 4 bases, there was a span of 11 bases.

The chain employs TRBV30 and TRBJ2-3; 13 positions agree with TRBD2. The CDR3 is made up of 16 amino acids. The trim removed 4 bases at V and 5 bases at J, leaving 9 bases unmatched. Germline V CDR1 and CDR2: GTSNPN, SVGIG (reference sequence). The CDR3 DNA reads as TGTGCCTGGACCGACGGACTAGCGGGAGCCGGAGATACGCAGTATTTT. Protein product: CAWTDGLAGAGDTQYF.

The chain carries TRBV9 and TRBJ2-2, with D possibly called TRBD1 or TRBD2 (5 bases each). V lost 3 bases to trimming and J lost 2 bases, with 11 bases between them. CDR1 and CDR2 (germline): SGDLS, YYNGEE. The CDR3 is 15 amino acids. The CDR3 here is CASSAGTLNTGELFF. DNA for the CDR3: TGTGCCAGCAGCGCCGGGACCCTAAACACCGGGGAGCTGTTTTTT.

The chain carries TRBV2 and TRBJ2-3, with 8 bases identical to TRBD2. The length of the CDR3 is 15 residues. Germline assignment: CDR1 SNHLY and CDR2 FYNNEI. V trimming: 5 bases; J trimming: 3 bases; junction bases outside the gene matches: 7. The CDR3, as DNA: TGTGCCAGCAGTCGGCCAGCGGGGGCAACAGATACGCAGTATTTT. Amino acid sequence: CASSRPAGATDTQYF.

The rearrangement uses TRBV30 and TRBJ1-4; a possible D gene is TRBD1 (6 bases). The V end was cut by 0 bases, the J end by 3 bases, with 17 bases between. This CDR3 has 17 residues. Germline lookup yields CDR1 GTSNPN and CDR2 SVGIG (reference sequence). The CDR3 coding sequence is TGTGCCTGGAGTGTAGGGGGGTTCCTTACGGCTAATGAAAAACTGTTTTTT. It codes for CAWSVGGFLTANEKLFF.

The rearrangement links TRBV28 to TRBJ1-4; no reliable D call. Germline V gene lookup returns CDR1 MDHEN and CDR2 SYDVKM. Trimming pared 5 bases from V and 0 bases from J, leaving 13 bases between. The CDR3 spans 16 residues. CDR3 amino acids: CASSGGGTATNEKLFF. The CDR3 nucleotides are TGTGCCAGCAGTGGCGGAGGAACTGCAACTAATGAAAAACTGTTTTTT.

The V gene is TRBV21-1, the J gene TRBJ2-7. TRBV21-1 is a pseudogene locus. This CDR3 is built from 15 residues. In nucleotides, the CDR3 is TGTGCCAGCAGCGATGGAGGTAGGGGATCCTACGAGCAGTACTTC. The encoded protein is CASSDGGRGSYEQYF.

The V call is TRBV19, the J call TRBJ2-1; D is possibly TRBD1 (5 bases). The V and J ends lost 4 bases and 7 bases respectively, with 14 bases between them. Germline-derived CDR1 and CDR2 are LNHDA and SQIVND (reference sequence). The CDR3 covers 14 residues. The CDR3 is CASSTRAGLNEQFF. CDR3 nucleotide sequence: TGTGCCAGTAGTACCCGAGCAGGGCTGAATGAGCAGTTCTTC. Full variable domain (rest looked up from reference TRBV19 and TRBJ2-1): DGGITQSPKYLFRKEGQNVTLSCEQNLNHDAMYWYRQDPGQGLRLIYYSQIVNDFQKGDIAEGYSVSREKKESFPLTVTSAQKNPTAFYLCASSTRAGLNEQFFGPGTRLTVL.

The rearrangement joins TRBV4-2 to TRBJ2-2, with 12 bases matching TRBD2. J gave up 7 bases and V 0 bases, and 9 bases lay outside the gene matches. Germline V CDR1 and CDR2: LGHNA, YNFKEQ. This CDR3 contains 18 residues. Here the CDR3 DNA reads TGTGCCAGCAGCCAAGAGGGACTAGCGGGTTGGGTCGGCGGGGAGCTGTTTTTT. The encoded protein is CASSQEGLAGWVGGELFF.